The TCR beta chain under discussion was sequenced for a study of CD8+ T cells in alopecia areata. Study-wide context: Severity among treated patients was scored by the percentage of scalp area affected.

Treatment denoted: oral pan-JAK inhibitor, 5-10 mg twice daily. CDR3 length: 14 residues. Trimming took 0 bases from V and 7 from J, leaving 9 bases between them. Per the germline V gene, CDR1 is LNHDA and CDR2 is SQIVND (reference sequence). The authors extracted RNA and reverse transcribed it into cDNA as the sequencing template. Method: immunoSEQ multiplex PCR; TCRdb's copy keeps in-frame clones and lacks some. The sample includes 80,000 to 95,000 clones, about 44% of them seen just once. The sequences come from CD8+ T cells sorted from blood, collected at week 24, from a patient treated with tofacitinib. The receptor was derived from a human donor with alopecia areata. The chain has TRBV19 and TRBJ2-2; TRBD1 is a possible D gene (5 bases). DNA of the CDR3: TGTGCCAGTAGTATAGACTGGGGCGACGGGGAGCTGTTTTTT. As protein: CASSIDWGDGELFF. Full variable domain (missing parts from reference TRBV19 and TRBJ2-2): DGGITQSPKYLFRKEGQNVTLSCEQNLNHDAMYWYRQDPGQGLRLIYYSQIVNDFQKGDIAEGYSVSREKKESFPLTVTSAQKNPTAFYLCASSIDWGDGELFFGEGSRLTVL.